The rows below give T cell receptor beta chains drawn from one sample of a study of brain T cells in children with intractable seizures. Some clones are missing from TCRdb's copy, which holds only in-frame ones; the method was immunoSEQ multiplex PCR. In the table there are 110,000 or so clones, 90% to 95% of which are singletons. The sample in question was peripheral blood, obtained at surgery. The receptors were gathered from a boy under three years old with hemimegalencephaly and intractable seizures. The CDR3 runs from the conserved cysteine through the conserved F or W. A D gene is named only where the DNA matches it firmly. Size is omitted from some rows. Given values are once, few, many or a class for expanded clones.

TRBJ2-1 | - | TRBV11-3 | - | CASSLAARRAVRFF | TGTGCCAGCAGCTTAGCGGCGCGGAGGGCCGTGCGGTTCTTC
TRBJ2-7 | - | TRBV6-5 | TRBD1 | CASSTTGSSYEQYF | TGTGCCAGCAGCACGACAGGGAGCTCCTACGAGCAGTACTTC
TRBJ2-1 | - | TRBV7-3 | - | CASSLNQGNEQFF | TGTGCCAGCAGCCTGAATCAGGGGAACGAGCAGTTCTTC
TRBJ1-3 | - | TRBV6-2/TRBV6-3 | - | CASSYSSSGNTIYF | TGTGCCAGCAGTTACTCCAGCTCTGGAAACACCATATATTTT
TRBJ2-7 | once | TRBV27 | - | CASSLSQVPSYEQYF | TGTGCCAGCAGTTTATCCCAGGTGCCGTCCTACGAGCAGTACTTC
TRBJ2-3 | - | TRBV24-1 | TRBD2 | CATSDFKREGDTQYF | TGTGCCACCAGTGATTTTAAGCGGGAGGGAGATACGCAGTATTTT
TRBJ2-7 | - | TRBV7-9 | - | CASSPGWPPYEQYF | TGTGCCAGCAGCCCCGGCTGGCCCCCCTACGAGCAGTACTTC
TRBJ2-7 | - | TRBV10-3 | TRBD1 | CAISEGTVRSYEQYF | TGTGCCATCAGTGAGGGGACAGTCCGGTCCTACGAGCAGTACTTC
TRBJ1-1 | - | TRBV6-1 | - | CASSEPGSNTEAFF | TGTGCCAGCAGTGAACCCGGGAGCAACACTGAAGCTTTCTTT
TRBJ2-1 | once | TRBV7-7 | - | CASSRLGLDEQFF | TGTGCCAGCAGCCGGTTGGGCCTCGATGAGCAGTTCTTC
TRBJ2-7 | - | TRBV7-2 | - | CASSLEAGSSYEQYF | TGTGCCAGCAGCTTAGAGGCGGGGAGCTCCTACGAGCAGTACTTC
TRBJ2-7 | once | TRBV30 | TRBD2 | CAWRLAGSSYEQYF | TGTGCCTGGAGACTAGCGGGAAGCTCCTACGAGCAGTACTTC
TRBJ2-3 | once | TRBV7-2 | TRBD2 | CASKLIAGVADTQYF | TGTGCCAGCAAGTTAATAGCGGGAGTCGCAGATACGCAGTATTTT
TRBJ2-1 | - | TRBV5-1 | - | CASSPAEDGSSYNEQFF | TGCGCCAGCAGCCCCGCGGAGGACGGTAGCTCCTACAATGAGCAGTTCTTC
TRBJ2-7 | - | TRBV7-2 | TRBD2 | CASGTSLYEQYF | TGTGCCAGCGGGACTAGTCTATACGAGCAGTACTTC
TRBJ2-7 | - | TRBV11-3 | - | CASSAGPSSYEQYF | TGTGCCAGCAGCGCGGGACCAAGCTCCTACGAGCAGTACTTC
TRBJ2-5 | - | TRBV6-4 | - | CASSPGGGGETQYF | TGTGCCAGCAGCCCAGGTGGGGGAGGAGAGACCCAGTACTTC
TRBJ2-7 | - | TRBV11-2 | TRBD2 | CASRASGTAYEQYF | TGTGCCAGCAGGGCTAGCGGGACCGCCTACGAGCAGTACTTC
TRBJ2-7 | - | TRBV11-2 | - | CASTRGLLSYEQYF | TGTGCCAGCACCCGGGGACTCCTTAGCTACGAGCAGTACTTC
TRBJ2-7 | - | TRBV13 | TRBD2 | CASSSRGLAGVPYEQYF | TGTGCCAGCAGCTCTAGAGGGCTGGCGGGAGTCCCCTACGAGCAGTACTTC
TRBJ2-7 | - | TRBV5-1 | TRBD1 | CASSAVTGGGGEQYF | TGCGCCAGCAGCGCCGTGACAGGGGGCGGAGGCGAGCAGTACTTC
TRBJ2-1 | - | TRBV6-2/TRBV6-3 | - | CASSHRGGGGNEQFF | TGTGCCAGCAGTCACAGGGGAGGGGGGGGGAATGAGCAGTTCTTC
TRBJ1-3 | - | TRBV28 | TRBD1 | CASSLTGTGYGNTIYF | TGTGCCAGCAGTTTAACCGGGACAGGGTATGGAAACACCATATATTTT
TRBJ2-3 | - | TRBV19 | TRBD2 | CASSPRQLAATTDTQYF | TGTGCCAGTAGCCCTCGCCAGCTAGCGGCAACCACAGATACGCAGTATTTT
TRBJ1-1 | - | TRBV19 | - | CASSIGGGRGTEAFF | TGTGCCAGTAGTATTGGGGGGGGCCGAGGCACTGAAGCTTTCTTT
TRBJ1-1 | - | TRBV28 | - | CASSFPVGLHTEAFF | TGTGCCAGCAGTTTTCCGGTGGGACTTCACACTGAAGCTTTCTTT
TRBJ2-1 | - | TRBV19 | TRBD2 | CASSMGLAAYNEQFF | TGTGCCAGTAGTATGGGACTAGCGGCCTACAATGAGCAGTTCTTC
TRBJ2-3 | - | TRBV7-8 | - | CASSRYTDTQYF | TGTGCCAGCAGCCGTTACACAGATACGCAGTATTTT
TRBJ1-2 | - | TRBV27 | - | CASRLTPRSYGYTF | TGTGCCAGCAGACTCACTCCAAGGAGCTATGGCTACACCTTC
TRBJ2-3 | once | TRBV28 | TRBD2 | CASTHLAASTDTQYF | TGTGCCAGCACCCACCTAGCGGCTAGCACAGATACGCAGTATTTT
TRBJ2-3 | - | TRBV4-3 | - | CASSQDGVPSTDTQYF | TGCGCCAGCAGCCAAGACGGGGTTCCTAGCACAGATACGCAGTATTTT
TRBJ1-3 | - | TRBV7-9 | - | CASSPPAPGNTIYF | TGTGCCAGCAGCCCACCAGCACCTGGAAACACCATATATTTT
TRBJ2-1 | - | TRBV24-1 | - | CATSDLLLGPNEQFF | TGTGCCACCAGTGATTTGCTACTTGGTCCCAATGAGCAGTTCTTC
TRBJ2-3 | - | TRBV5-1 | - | CASSRVLGTDTQYF | TGCGCCAGCAGCCGGGTCCTCGGAACAGATACGCAGTATTTT
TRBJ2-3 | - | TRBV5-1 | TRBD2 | CASSLAGGPDTQYF | TGCGCCAGCAGCTTGGCGGGAGGGCCAGATACGCAGTATTTT